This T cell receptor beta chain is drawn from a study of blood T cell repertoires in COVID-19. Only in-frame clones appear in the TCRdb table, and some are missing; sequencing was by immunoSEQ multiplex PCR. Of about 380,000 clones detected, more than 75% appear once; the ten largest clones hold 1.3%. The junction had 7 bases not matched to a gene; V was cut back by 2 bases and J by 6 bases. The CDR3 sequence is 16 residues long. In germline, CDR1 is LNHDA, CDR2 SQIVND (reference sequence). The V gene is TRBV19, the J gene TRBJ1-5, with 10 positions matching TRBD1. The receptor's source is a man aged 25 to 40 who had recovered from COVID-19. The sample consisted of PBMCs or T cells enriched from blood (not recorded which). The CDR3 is CASSISPGQGGQPQHF. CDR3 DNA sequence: TGTGCCAGTAGTATATCTCCCGGACAGGGGGGTCAGCCCCAGCATTTT.